This TCR beta chain was sequenced for a study of blood T cell repertoires in COVID-19 (dated by TCRdb to between 2020 and 2021). Background on the whole study: Samples covering the acute and convalescent phases of COVID-19 were provided by collaborators in the United States, Italy and Spain. The prospective study material was composed of cDNA or gDNA derived from T cells, B-cell-depleted T cells, or PBMCs. Deeply sampled blood TCRbeta repertoires from subjects exposed to, actively infected with, or recovered from COVID-19 were included in the dataset. Sample metadata almost always included a de-identified subject ID, COVID-19 status, age in years and sex. Where available, HLA class I and class II types were obtained from metadata supplied by the sample provider rather than from assay-based typing. The samples were drawn from two sources: the first 160 participants of the ongoing ImmuneRACE study, and approximately 1,300 subjects contributed by 6 global collaborators. The repertoires were released in a freely available public database intended as a resource for research on the immune response to SARS-CoV-2.

The immunoSEQ Assay, a bias-controlled multiplex PCR, was used to amplify TCRbeta CDR3 regions from genomic DNA. Per the original workflow: Nucleated cell counts per sample were estimated from amplification of reference gene primers within the assay. Sequence reads were collapsed and filtered to measure the absolute abundance of every unique TCRbeta CDR3 rearrangement. For each sample, productive Simpson clonality was calculated as the square root of Simpson's diversity index over productive rearrangements. TCRdb obtained this table from immuneACCESS and retained in-frame rearrangements with V and J assigned. These tables miss some clones; where compared with another copy, unresolved V genes account for less than half of the shortfall, and the remainder is unexplained. Clonal size and the V and J genes are those of that table, whereas D and trimming came from the DNA. Counted in this sample were around 300,000 clones; 90% of them appeared once. The top ten constitute roughly 2.9% of the sample.

Points the paper makes about the study in general: The amount of clinical and demographic metadata varied by source and participant and was provided uncurated.

The germline V end is reduced by 2 bases and the J end by 7 bases; junction bases left unmatched: 4. From cysteine to phenylalanine, the CDR3 is 15 amino acids long. Only the CDR3 DNA stays, 45 bases, in frame from base 1. The germline V gene supplies CDR1 SGHVS and CDR2 FQNEAQ. As to this clone: Its specific antigen is unknown. Qualities for individual bases were not recorded, and no much larger clone is one base off.

In Seattle, one collaborating source enrolled patients while the infection was active and tracked those patients longitudinally over the course of disease. The collaborating institutions used their own protocols to collect whole blood in K2EDTA tubes. For TCRbeta analysis, collaborator samples were shipped as frozen whole blood, as isolated PBMCs, or as DNA extracted from either sample type. Sequences were obtained from peripheral blood. The receptor comes from a young woman with COVID-19, enrolled during active disease. The V gene is TRBV7-8 and the J gene is TRBJ1-6; the central 8 bases match TRBD1. The sequenced DNA: TGTGCCAGCAGCTTACGGACAGGGCAAAATTCACCCCTCCACTTT. This codes for CASSLRTGQNSPLHF.